This T cell receptor beta chain derives from a study of T cell responses to AZD1222 COVID-19 vaccine (dated by TCRdb to 2020 to 2022). For the study in its entirety: Because spike-specific TCR depth and breadth did not differ between the two schedules, AZD1222 recipients who got a second dose at roughly 4 weeks were pooled with those who got a second dose at roughly 12 weeks. TCR sequencing was performed for fewer than 250 trial participants, of whom about 200 were given two doses of AZD1222 and roughly 25 were given two doses of MenACWY control vaccine. Trial participants were enrolled by age into 18-55, 56-69 and 70-plus year subgroups, with around 150, 28 and 57 TCR-sequenced participants respectively. Here is what the overall study found, with its caveats: Reportedly, almost half of the unique spike-specific TCRs recognized epitopes lying outside the regions that are mutated in the B.1.351 and B.1.1.7 variants. Conclusions about previously exposed vaccinees are limited, since just five to seven AZD1222 recipients were seropositive for SARS-CoV-2 at baseline. In the small 56-69-year group, the increase in depth fell short of significance, most likely because of low power. Participants were mostly white British, with more females than males. The authors suggested clonal diversity may have been underestimated. Spike-specific TCR breadth and depth rose significantly after two AZD1222 doses compared with day 0 and with MenACWY recipients. The whole spike protein was spanned by vaccine-associated CD4 TCRs, and dominant responses were seen in regions 160-218 and 743-854. Because no samples from the day 14 peak response were available, repertoires could be characterized only after the peak T cell response.

The CDR3 regions of human TCRbeta chains were subjected to immunosequencing. In the authors' own workflow: TCRs in the repertoires were compared against a reference library of SARS-CoV-2-specific TCRs that had been generated with the MIRA antigen-specificity platform. Breadth was defined as the fraction of unique TCRs that were SARS-CoV-2-associated. Depth was defined as the fraction of total T cells that were SARS-CoV-2-associated. Each spike-specific TCR was assigned to its reactive spike region and to a CD4 or CD8 class using the MIRA data. Log10-transformed breadth and depth values were compared by one-way ANOVA with Sidak's multiple comparisons tests. The clones in this table, taken by TCRdb from immuneACCESS, are in-frame only. Not every clone is retained; where verified, under half of the shortfall comes from an unresolved V gene, and the cause of the rest is unknown. That table gives V, J and clone size, and the DNA gave D and trimming. In this sample the table shows 200,000 or so clones, about nine tenths of which occur a single time. The top ten clones comprise under 6.5% of the sample.

The time point tag for this specimen amounts to: baseline before first vaccination. Vaccinee samples were obtained from the UK trials COV001 and COV002, which included a single-blind randomized controlled phase 2/3 trial of AZD1222 (ChAdOx1 nCoV-19) in healthy adults. Trial participant PBMC samples were collected at day 0 and day 28 after the second dose for TCRbeta chain sequencing. The germline V gene sets CDR1 to MDHEN and CDR2 to SYDVKM. Reading from cysteine to phenylalanine, the CDR3 counts 14 amino acids. The only DNA kept is the CDR3, 42 bases in frame from the first base. Relative to germline, V is missing 8 bases and J is missing 6 bases, with 13 bases of the junction outside any gene match. A note on this clone: Its antigen is not yet known. No much larger clone is present one base from it, and per-base qualities are unavailable.

Specimen: peripheral blood, collected on day 0 of AZD1222 vaccination. This TCR was sampled from an adult in good health. The chain links TRBV28 with TRBJ2-7, with TRBD2 matching 7 junction bases. The DNA sequence follows: TGTGCCAGCGGAGCGGGACCCCGGAATGGCGAGCAGTACTTC. Protein translation: CASGAGPRNGEQYF.